The source of this T cell receptor (beta chain) is a study of blood T cells in healthy people across ages. As to this clonotype: Its antigen is not identified.

A second roughly 6 to 12 cycle PCR used barcoded and J-beta primers. Tagging of each cDNA molecule was performed by a template-switch adaptor with 12 random nucleotides. TCRdb reprocessed the 5' RACE reads via MiXCR and lists one record per CDR3 protein. Here the sample spans 780,000 or so distinct CDR3 sequences, about 61% being singletons. After removal of 1 base from V and 1 base from J, the junction contained 6 bases not matched to a gene. CDR3 length: 17 amino acids. The germline V gene encodes CDR1 LGHDT and CDR2 YNNKEL (reference sequence). Findings and limits, study-wide: In the absence of known donor CMV status, changes in expanded clonotypes were possibly confounded.

Total RNA extracted from each sample amounted to at least 5 micrograms. Material for sequencing was blood. The V call is TRBV3-1, the J call TRBJ2-1; the match to TRBD1 covers 8 bases. This sequence was found in a man between 40 and 49 years old in good health. CDR3 residues: CASSQVPTGGSYNEQFF. DNA for the CDR3: TGTGCCAGCAGCCAAGTACCCACAGGGGGTTCCTACAATGAGCAGTTCTTC.